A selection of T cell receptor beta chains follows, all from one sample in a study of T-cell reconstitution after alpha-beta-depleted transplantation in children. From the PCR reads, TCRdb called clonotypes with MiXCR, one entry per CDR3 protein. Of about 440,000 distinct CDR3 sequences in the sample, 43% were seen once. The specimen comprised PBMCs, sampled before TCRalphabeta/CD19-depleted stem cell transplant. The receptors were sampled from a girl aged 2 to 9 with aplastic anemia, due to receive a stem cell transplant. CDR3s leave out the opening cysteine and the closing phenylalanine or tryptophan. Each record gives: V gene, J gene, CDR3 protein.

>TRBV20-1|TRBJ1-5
SARMDRGGDSNQPQH
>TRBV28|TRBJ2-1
ASSAHLIGRYNEQF
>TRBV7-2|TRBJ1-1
ASSRKQGNTEAF
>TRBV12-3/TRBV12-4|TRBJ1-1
ASSFWGAEAF
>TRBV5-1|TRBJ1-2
ASSFQSNYGYT
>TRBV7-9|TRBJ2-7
ASSPGDRGYEQY
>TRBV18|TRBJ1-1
ASSPLGGRHTEAF
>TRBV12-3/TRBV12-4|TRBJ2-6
ASSRQGVGRLSGANVLT
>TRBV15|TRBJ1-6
ATSRDKGGTPLH
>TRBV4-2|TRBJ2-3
ASSRDAGTGLDTQY
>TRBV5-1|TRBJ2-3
ASSFSRGLAGAPHTQY
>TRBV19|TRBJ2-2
ASRTPPTGELF
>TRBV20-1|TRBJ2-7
SASSGGAYEQY
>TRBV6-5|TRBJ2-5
ASSYRPVGETQY
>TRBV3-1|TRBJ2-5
ASSRSDGFWGTQY
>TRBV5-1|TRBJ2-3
ASSLRTASTDTQY
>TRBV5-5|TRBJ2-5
ASSLGLADQETQY
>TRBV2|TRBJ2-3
ASSEALRDTQY
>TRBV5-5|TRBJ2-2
ASSSIAGANTGELF
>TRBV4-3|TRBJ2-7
ASSLHWRVPYEQY
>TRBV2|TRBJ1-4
ASTDTGPDEKLF
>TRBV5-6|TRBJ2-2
ASSDDTGELF
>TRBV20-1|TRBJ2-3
SAPRGGPSTDTQY